The present T cell receptor beta chain was sequenced within a study of T cells after yellow fever vaccination (dated by TCRdb to the late 2010s). In terms of the full investigation: Libraries from fractions with low cell numbers were prepared with the SMART-Seq v4 Ultra Low Input RNA kit. Blood was drawn at multiple timepoints before and after primary and secondary immunization, with bulk PBMC replicates and cell subsets isolated. To track T-cell clones before and after primary and booster YFV17D yellow fever vaccination, bulk TCR alpha and beta repertoires were sequenced longitudinally. The cohort comprised two healthy male donors, one aged 18 to 30 and one aged 30 to 39 years.

The label giving this sample's treatment or condition can be read as: live attenuated yellow fever vaccine strain. PBMCs were isolated from peripheral blood using a standard Ficoll-Paque protocol. Dynabeads CD4 and CD8 positive selection kits were used to isolate CD4 and CD8 T-cell fractions. TriZol was used to extract RNA from bulk PBMCs, from CD4 and CD8 fractions, and from dextramer-positive and dextramer-negative fractions. The sample was run on an Illumina NovaSeq 6000. TCR cDNA was synthesized by 5'RACE template switching, which introduced a universal primer site and unique molecular identifiers. cDNA synthesis was primed from both the TCR alpha and TCR beta constant segments. Library amplification used two PCR steps, and the second PCR step added sample barcodes and sequencing adapters. Sequencing of the libraries was done on either Illumina HiSeq 2500 (2x100 bp) or NovaSeq (2x150 bp). The original methods were these. MIGEC was used to demultiplex reads and collapse the reads into UMI consensus sequences, and MiXCR was used for V(D)J alignment. Vaccine-responding clonotypes were defined with edgeR using replicate PBMC samples, requiring FDR below 0.01 and a log2 fold change above 5 up to day 15. Bulk clonotypes were assigned CD4 or CD8 identity according to which sequenced CD4 or CD8 repertoire held them at higher abundance. The raw public data were reprocessed by TCRdb itself: fastp quality trimming at Q25, MiXCR clonotype calling, in-frame beta chains only. For every CDR3 protein sequence, its rows merge into one entry that carries the most common genes and DNA. It is TCRdb's table, rather than the study itself, that gives the V and J calls and clone size. Present in this sample are a few hundred thousand distinct CDR3 sequences, roughly 3.3% of which were seen just once. In total, the top ten clones hold 3.2% of the sample.

At least ten counts were recorded for this clonotype. The antigen this receptor binds is unknown. The record has no base qualities; no much larger clone is one base away. Here is what the overall study found, with its caveats: The secondary T-cell response was found to be weaker but faster than the primary response, with a peak reached on day 5 rather than on day 15. A small share of clonotypes was detected in both CD4 and CD8 compartments, with the overlap likely arising from convergent recombination. FACS-sorted repertoires could contain abundant contaminating clonotypes from the bulk population, so computational filtering was required. Only two donors were included in the study, so the extent to which the findings can be generalized is limited. After the booster, most clones that had expanded after primary vaccination were detected again (about 95% of CD4 and around nine tenths of CD8), suggesting broad maintenance of memory.

At the junction V is shortened by 8 bases and J by 1 base, with 14 bases in between. The CDR3 starts with the cysteine, ends with the phenylalanine, and has 13 residues. Of all the DNA, just the CDR3 is kept, 39 bases in frame from base 1. CDR1 and CDR2, looked up from the germline V gene, are SQVTM and ANQGSEA. Here the sequenced sample was CD4+ T cells sorted from PBMCs, taken 10 days after the yellow fever booster vaccination. The clonotype was recovered from a man in his late teens or twenties who received the YFV17D yellow fever vaccine. Here the chain combines TRBV29-1 and TRBJ1-1; a weak D assignment points to TRBD1 (6 bases agree). The sequenced DNA: TGCAGCTCTACGGGACAAGAGAACACTGAAGCTTTCTTT. This codes for CSSTGQENTEAFF.